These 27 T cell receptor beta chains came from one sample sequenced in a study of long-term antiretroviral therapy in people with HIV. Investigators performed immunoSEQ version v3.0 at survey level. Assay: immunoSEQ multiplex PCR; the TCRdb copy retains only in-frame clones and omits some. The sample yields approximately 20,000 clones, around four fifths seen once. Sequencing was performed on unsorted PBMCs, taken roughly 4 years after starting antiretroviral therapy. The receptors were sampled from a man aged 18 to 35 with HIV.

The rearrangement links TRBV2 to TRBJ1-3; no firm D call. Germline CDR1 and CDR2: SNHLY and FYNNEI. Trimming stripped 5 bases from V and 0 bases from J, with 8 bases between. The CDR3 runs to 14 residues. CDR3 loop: CASSTLASGNTIYF. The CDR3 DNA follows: TGTGCCAGCAGTACCCTAGCCTCTGGAAACACCATATATTTT.

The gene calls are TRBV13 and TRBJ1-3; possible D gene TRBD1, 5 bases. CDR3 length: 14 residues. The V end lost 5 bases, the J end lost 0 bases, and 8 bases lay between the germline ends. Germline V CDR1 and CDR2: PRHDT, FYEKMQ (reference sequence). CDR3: CASSPGHSGNTIYF. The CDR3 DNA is TGTGCCAGCAGCCCAGGGCACTCTGGAAACACCATATATTTT.

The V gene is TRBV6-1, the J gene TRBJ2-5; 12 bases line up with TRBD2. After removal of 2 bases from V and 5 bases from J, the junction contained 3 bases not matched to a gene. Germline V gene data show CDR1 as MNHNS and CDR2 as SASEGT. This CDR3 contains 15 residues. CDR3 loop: CASSELAGGPETQYF. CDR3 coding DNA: TGTGCCAGCAGTGAACTAGCGGGGGGGCCTGAGACCCAGTACTTC.

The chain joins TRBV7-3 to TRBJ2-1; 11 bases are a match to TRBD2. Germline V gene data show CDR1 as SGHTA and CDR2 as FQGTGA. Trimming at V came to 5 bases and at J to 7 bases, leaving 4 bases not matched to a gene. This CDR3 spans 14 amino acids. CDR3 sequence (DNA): TGTGCCAGCAGCCCTAGCGGGGGGCCGAATGAGCAGTTCTTC. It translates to CASSPSGGPNEQFF.

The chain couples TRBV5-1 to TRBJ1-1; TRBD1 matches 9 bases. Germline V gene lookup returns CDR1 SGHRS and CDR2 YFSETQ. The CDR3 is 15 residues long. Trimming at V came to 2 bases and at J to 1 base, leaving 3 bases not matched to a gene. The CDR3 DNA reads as TGCGCCAGCAGCTTTGTGGGACAGGGGAACACTGAAGCTTTCTTT. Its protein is CASSFVGQGNTEAFF. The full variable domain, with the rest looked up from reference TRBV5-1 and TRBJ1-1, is KAGVTQTPRYLIKTRGQQVTLSCSPISGHRSVSWYQQTPGQGLQFLFEYFSETQRNKGNFPGRFSGRQFSNSRSEMNVSTLELGDSALYLCASSFVGQGNTEAFFGQGTRLTVV.

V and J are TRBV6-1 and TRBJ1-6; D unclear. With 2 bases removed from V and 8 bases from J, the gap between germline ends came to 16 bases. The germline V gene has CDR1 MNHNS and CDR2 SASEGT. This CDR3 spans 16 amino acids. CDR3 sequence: CASSEKVGDGDSPLHF. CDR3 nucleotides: TGTGCCAGCAGTGAAAAGGTTGGAGATGGGGATTCACCCCTCCACTTT.

CDR3 DNA: TGTGCCAGCATCTACACAGATACGCAGTATTTT. Translation: CASIYTDTQYF. The chain carries TRBV6-7 and TRBJ2-3, with unresolved D. TRBV6-7 is classed as an ORF, of uncertain function. The CDR3 extends over 11 amino acids. V gave up 7 bases and J gave up 2 bases, with 4 bases separating them.

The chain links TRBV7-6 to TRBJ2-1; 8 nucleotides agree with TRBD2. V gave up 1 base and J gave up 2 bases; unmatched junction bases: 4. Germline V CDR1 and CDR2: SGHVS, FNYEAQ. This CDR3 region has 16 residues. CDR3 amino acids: CASSLDWRGAYNEQFF. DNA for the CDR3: TGTGCCAGCAGCTTAGATTGGCGGGGGGCCTACAATGAGCAGTTCTTC.

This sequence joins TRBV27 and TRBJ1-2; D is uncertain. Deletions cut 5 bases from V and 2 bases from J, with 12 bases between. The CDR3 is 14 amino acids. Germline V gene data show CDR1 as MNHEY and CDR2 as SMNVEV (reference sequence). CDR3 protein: CASSPRTANYGYTF. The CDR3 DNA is TGTGCCAGCAGTCCCCGGACGGCCAACTATGGCTACACCTTC.

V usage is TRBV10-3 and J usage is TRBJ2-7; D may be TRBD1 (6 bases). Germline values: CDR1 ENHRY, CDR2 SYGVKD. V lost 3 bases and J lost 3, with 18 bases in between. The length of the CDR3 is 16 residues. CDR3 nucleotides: TGTGCCATCAGTGAAACAACAGGGAGTAAGGTCTACGAGCAGTACTTC. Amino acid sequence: CAISETTGSKVYEQYF.

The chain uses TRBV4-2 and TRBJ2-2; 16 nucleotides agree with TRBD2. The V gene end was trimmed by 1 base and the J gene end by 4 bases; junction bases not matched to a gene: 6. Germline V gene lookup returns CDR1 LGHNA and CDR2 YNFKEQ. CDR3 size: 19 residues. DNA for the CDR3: TGTGCCAGCAGCCAAGCCCCGGGACTAGCGGGGGGGTTCACCGGGGAGCTGTTTTTT. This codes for CASSQAPGLAGGFTGELFF.

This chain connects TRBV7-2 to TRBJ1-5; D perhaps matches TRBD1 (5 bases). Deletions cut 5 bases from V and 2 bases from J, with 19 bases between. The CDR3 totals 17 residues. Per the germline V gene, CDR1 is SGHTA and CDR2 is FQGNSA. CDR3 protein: CASSASAGGSRNQPQHF. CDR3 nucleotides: TGTGCCAGCAGCGCATCCGCTGGGGGGTCTCGCAATCAGCCCCAGCATTTT.

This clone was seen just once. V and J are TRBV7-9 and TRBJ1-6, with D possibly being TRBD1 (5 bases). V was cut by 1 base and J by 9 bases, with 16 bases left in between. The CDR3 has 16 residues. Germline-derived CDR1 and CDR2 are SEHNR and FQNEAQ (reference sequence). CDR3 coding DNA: TGTGCCAGCAGCTTAGGAATGGGGGAAAGGGGTTCACCCCTCCACTTT. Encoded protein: CASSLGMGERGSPLHF.

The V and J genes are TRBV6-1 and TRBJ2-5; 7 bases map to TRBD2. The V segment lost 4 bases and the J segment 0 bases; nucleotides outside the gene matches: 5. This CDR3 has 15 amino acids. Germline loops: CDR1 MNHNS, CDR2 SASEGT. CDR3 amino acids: CASSVGRGYQETQYF. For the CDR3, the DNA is TGTGCCAGCAGTGTAGGGCGGGGGTACCAAGAGACCCAGTACTTC.

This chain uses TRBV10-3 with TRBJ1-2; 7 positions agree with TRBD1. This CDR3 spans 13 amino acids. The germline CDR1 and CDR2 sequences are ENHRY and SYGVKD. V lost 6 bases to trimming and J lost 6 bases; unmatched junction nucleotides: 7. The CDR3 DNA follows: TGTGCCATCAGGATCACAGGGGTGGATGGCTACACCTTC. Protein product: CAIRITGVDGYTF.

The CDR3 coding sequence is TGTGCCAGCAGCTCCTTCGACGGGGTCGGTACCGGGGAGCTGTTTTTT. Translating gives CASSSFDGVGTGELFF. This chain links TRBV7-8 with TRBJ2-2; weak D call: TRBD2 (5 bases). V lost 4 bases and J lost 5, with 17 bases in between. In germline, CDR1 is SGHVS, CDR2 FQNEAQ. The length of the CDR3 is 16 residues. The whole variable domain, remainder taken from reference TRBV7-8 and TRBJ2-2, is GAGVSQSPRYKVAKRGQDVALRCDPISGHVSLFWYQQALGQGPEFLTYFQNEAQLDKSGLPSDRFFAERPEGSVSTLKIQRTQQEDSAVYLCASSSFDGVGTGELFFGEGSRLTVL.

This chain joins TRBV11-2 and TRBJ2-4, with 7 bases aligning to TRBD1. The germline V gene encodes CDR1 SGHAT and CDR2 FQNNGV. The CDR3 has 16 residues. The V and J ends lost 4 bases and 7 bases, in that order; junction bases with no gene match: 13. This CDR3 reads CASSSTGAGGFNIQYF. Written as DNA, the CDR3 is TGTGCCAGCAGCTCCACCGGGGCAGGGGGTTTTAACATTCAGTACTTC.

The CDR3 DNA reads TGTGCCAGCTCCCGACTAAGTAAGGGCACAGATACGCAGTATTTT. Translation: CASSRLSKGTDTQYF. The J gene is TRBJ2-3, the V gene TRBV7-3, with D possibly matching TRBD2 (5 bases). The CDR3 runs 15 residues. Looked up from germline, CDR1 is SGHTA and CDR2 is FQGTGA. Trimming removed 8 bases from V and 1 base from J, with 16 bases in between.

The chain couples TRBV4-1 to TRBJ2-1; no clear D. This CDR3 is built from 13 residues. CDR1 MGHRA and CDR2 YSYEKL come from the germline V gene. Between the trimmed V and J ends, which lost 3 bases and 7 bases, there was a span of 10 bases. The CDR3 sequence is CASSQAHGNEQFF. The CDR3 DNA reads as TGCGCCAGCAGCCAGGCGCACGGGAATGAGCAGTTCTTC.

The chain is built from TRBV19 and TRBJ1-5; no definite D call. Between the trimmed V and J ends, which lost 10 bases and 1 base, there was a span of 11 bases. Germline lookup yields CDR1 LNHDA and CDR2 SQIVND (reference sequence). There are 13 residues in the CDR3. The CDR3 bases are TGTGCCACCCAGAGAGGGAGCAATCAGCCCCAGCATTTT. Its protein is CATQRGSNQPQHF.

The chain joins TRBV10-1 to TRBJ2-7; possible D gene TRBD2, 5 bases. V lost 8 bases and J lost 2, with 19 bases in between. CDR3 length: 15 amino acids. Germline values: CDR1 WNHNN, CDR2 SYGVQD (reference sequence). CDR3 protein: CASHPPLRETYEQYV. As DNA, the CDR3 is TGCGCCAGCCACCCTCCACTCCGGGAAACCTACGAGCAGTACGTC.

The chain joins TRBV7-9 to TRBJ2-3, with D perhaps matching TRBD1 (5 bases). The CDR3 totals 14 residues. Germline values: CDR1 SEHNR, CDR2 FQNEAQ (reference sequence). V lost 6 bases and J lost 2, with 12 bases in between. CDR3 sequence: CASRDITTTDTQYF. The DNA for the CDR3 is TGTGCCAGCAGGGACATAACCACCACAGATACGCAGTATTTT.

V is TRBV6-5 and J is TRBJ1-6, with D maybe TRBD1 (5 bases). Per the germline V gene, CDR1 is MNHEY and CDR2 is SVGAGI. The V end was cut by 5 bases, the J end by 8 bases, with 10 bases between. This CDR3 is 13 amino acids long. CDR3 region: CASSGREYSPLHF. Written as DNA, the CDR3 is TGTGCCAGCAGTGGCAGGGAATATTCACCCCTCCACTTT.

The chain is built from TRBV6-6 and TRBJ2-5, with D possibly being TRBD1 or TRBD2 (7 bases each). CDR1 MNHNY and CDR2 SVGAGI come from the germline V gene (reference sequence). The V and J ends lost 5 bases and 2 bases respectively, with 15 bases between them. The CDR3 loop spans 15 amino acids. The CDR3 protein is CASSPWEGAQETQYF. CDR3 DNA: TGTGCCAGCAGTCCCTGGGAGGGGGCACAAGAGACCCAGTACTTC.

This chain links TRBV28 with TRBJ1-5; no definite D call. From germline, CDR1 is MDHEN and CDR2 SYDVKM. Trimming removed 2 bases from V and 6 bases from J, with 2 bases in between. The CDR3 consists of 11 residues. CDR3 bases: TGTGCCAGCAGTTTAAGTCAGCCCCAGCATTTT. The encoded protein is CASSLSQPQHF.

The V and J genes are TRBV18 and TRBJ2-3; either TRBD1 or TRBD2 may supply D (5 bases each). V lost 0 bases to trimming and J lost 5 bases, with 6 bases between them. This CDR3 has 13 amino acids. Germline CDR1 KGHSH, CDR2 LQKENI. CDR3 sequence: CASSPPGEDTQYF. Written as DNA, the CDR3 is TGTGCCAGCTCACCACCGGGGGAAGATACGCAGTATTTT.

CDR3 sequence reads: CATGVTDTQYF. CDR3 nucleotides: TGTGCCACGGGTGTCACAGATACGCAGTATTTT. This chain links TRBV19 with TRBJ2-3; D unclear. Trimming removed 10 bases at V and 2 bases at J, with 7 bases between. CDR1 is LNHDA, CDR2 SQIVND, per germline (reference sequence). The CDR3 is 11 residues long. The whole variable domain, remainder taken from reference TRBV19 and TRBJ2-3, is DGGITQSPKYLFRKEGQNVTLSCEQNLNHDAMYWYRQDPGQGLRLIYYSQIVNDFQKGDIAEGYSVSREKKESFPLTVTSAQKNPTAFYLCATGVTDTQYFGPGTRLTVL.